The clone carrying this TCR beta chain came up many times. Its antigen is not known. This entry comes from a study of human T cells and chemical hapten exposure. Study-wide points: Sensitization with DPC brought no change to TCRs above 1 in 1000 in frequency.

Each CDR3 protein gets one entry after TCRdb re-called the 5' RACE reads with MiXCR. The sample includes 120,000 to 150,000 distinct CDR3 sequences, roughly 4.1% of them seen just once. The CDR3 is 13 amino acids. After removal of 1 base from V and 5 bases from J, the junction contained 2 bases not matched to a gene. Germline V lookup: CDR1 DFQATT, CDR2 SNEGSKA (reference sequence). Unfractionated whole blood yielded the extracted total RNA. The clonotype was recovered from a female donor in good health. This chain uses TRBV20-1 with TRBJ2-3, with 8 bases matching TRBD2. This CDR3 reads CSARAGGRDTQYF. In DNA form, the CDR3 reads TGCAGTGCTAGAGCGGGGGGGCGAGATACGCAGTATTTT.